Listed below are T cell receptor beta chains from one sample, sequenced in a study of T cell changes during pregnancy in multiple sclerosis. The table came from immunoSEQ multiplex PCR; TCRdb's copy has only in-frame clones and leaves some out. The sample contains about 69,000 clones, just over 90% of which appear only once. The sample here was peripheral blood, taken in the third trimester of pregnancy. Every receptor here comes from a female donor with multiple sclerosis, enrolled in a pregnancy study. The CDR3 runs from the conserved cysteine through the conserved F or W. The D gene is left open where the match is weak. Clone size is given for some rows only: seen once, a few or many times, or a class if the clone is expanded.

>TRBJ2-7|.|.|TRBV6-4
TGTGCCAGACTAGGCCGGGGGTACTACGAGCAGTACTTC
CARLGRGYYEQYF
>TRBJ1-1|.|.|TRBV2
TGTGCCAGCCGGGGTAACACTGAAGCTTTCTTT
CASRGNTEAFF
>TRBJ1-6|.|.|TRBV2
TGTGCCAGCAGTGTCGAAGGGGAGGATTCACCCCTCCACTTT
CASSVEGEDSPLHF
>TRBJ2-7|.|.|TRBV30
TGTGCCTGGAGTTTAAGGGAGAACGAGCAGTACTTC
CAWSLRENEQYF
>TRBJ2-1|.|once|TRBV5-1
TGCGCCAGCAGCTGGGGGCCCGATGAGCAGTTCTTC
CASSWGPDEQFF
>TRBJ1-5|.|.|TRBV5-5
TGTGCCAGCAGCTTGAATCCAGGGAACAATCAGCCCCAGCATTTT
CASSLNPGNNQPQHF
>TRBJ2-3|TRBD2|.|TRBV11-2
TGTGCCAGCAGCTTAGATGTGCTAGCGGGGGGTAATACGCAGTATTTT
CASSLDVLAGGNTQYF
>TRBJ1-1|.|.|TRBV7-9
TGTGCCAGCAGCTTAATGATGCAGGGTGGCACTGAAGCTTTCTTT
CASSLMMQGGTEAFF
>TRBJ2-5|TRBD2|.|TRBV10-3
TGTGCCGTCCAGCGGGGGGCCGGGGAGACCCAGTACTTC
CAVQRGAGETQYF
>TRBJ2-2|.|.|TRBV4-3
TGCGCCAGCAGCCAAAAGAGGGGGGGGCTTAACACCGGGGAGCTGTTTTTT
CASSQKRGGLNTGELFF
>TRBJ2-5|.|.|TRBV7-2
TGTGCCAGCAGCTTAGAAGTTAGCCAGACCCAGTACTTC
CASSLEVSQTQYF
>TRBJ1-1|.|.|TRBV9
TGTGCCAGCAGCCTCCCGGACACCATGAACACTGAAGCTTTCTTT
CASSLPDTMNTEAFF
>TRBJ1-2|TRBD1|.|TRBV18
TGTGCCAGCTCACGACAGGGAAGGAACTATGGCTACACCTTC
CASSRQGRNYGYTF
>TRBJ2-7|.|.|TRBV11-2
TGTGCCAGCAGCCCCCCCGCGCGGGGACCCTACGAGCAGTACTTC
CASSPPARGPYEQYF
>TRBJ2-3|.|once|TRBV7-2
TGTGCCAGCAGCGAACCTGGGGGCGGGGGCATCCTCACAGATACGCAGTATTTT
CASSEPGGGGILTDTQYF
>TRBJ2-7|.|.|TRBV7-3
TGTGCCAGCAGCTTAATCGTAGAGCTGGCGGGGGAGCAGTACTTC
CASSLIVELAGEQYF
>TRBJ2-2|TRBD1|.|TRBV7-2
TGTGCCAGCAGCCTACCGGGCAGGGGGTCGGGCGGGGAGCTGTTTTTT
CASSLPGRGSGGELFF
>TRBJ1-5|.|.|TRBV5-1
TGCGCCAGCAGCTTGGAGGACACCCTTAGCAATCAGCCCCAGCATTTT
CASSLEDTLSNQPQHF
>TRBJ1-6|TRBD1|.|TRBV5-5
TGTGCCAGCAGTCCGGACAGGGGGCATGTTGGTTCACCCCTCCACTTT
CASSPDRGHVGSPLHF
>TRBJ2-2|TRBD2|.|TRBV4-2
TGTGCCAGCAGCCCGGGACTAGCGGGGGGGCTGGTCACCGGGGAGCTGTTTTTT
CASSPGLAGGLVTGELFF
>TRBJ1-3|.|.|TRBV2
TGTGCCAGCAGCTACAGTTCTACCTCTGGAAACACCATATATTTT
CASSYSSTSGNTIYF
>TRBJ1-4|.|.|TRBV19
TGTGCCAGCCGTCGTCTCTTTAATGAAAAACTGTTTTTT
CASRRLFNEKLFF
>TRBJ1-2|.|.|TRBV18
TGTGCCAGCTCAACTGGAGGACCGCAGGGCTACACCTTC
CASSTGGPQGYTF
>TRBJ2-7|.|.|TRBV6-5
TGTGCCAGCAGTTACGCGGGGACCCACGAGCAGTACTTC
CASSYAGTHEQYF
>TRBJ2-3|.|once|TRBV7-2
TGTGCCAGCAGCTTAGTAGGTTGGGGGGAGACAGATACGCAGTATTTT
CASSLVGWGETDTQYF
>TRBJ2-3|.|.|TRBV2
TGTGCCAGCAACCGTGGGGGCGGGACAGCTAGCACAGATACGCAGTATTTT
CASNRGGGTASTDTQYF
>TRBJ2-1|TRBD2|.|TRBV4-2
TGTGCCAGCAGCCAAATCCGGACTAGCGGGGGGGGCTACAATGAGCAGTTCTTC
CASSQIRTSGGGYNEQFF
>TRBJ2-7|TRBD1|.|TRBV7-2
TGTGCCAGCAGCAAGGACAGGGGTACGTCCTACGAGCAGTACTTC
CASSKDRGTSYEQYF
>TRBJ2-7|TRBD1|.|TRBV11-2
TGTGCCAGCAGCGTCCTCAAACGGGACAGGGGGCTTTACGAGCAGTACTTC
CASSVLKRDRGLYEQYF